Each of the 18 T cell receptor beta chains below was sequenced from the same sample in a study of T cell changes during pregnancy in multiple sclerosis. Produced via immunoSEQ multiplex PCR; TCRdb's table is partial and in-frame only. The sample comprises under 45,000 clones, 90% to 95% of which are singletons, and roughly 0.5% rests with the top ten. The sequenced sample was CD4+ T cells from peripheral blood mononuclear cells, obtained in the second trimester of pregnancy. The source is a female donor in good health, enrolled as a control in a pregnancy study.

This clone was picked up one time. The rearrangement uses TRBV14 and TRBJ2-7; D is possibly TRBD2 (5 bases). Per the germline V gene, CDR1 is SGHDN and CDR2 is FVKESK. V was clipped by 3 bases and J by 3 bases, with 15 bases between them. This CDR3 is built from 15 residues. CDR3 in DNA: TGTGCCAGCAGCCATCTGAGGGCTCAAGACTACGAGCAGTACTTC. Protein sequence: CASSHLRAQDYEQYF.

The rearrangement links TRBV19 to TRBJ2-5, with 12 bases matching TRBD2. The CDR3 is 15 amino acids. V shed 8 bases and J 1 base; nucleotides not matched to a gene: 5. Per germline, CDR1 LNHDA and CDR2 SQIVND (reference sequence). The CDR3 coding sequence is TGTGCCAGTCACCTAGCGGGAGGGCCCCAAGAGACCCAGTACTTC. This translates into CASHLAGGPQETQYF.

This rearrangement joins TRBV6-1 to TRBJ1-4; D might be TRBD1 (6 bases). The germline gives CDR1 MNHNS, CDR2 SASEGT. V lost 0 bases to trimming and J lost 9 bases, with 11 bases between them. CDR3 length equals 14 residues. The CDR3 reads CASSEAGQNQKLFF. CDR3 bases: TGTGCCAGCAGTGAAGCAGGACAGAACCAAAAACTGTTTTTT.

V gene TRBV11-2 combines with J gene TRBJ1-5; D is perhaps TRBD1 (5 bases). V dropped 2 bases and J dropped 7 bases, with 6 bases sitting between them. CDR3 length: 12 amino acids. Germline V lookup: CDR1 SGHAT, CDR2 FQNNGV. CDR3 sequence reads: CASSLRGQPQHF. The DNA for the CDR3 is TGTGCCAGCAGCTTAAGGGGACAGCCCCAGCATTTT.

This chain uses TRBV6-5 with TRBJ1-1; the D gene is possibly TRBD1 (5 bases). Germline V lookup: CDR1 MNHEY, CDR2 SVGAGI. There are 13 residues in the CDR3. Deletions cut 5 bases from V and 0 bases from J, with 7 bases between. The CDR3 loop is CASSQGMNTEAFF. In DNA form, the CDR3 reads TGTGCCAGCAGTCAGGGCATGAACACTGAAGCTTTCTTT.

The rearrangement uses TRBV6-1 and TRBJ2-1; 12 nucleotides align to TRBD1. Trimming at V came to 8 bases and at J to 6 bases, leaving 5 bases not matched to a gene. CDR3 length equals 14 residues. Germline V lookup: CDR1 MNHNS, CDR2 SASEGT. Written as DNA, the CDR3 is TGTGCCAGCGACAGGGACAGGGGGCTCAATGAGCAGTTCTTC. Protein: CASDRDRGLNEQFF.

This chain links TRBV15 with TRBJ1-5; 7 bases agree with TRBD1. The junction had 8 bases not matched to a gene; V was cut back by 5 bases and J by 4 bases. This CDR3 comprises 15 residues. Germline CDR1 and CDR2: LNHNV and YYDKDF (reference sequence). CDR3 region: CATSGKTGWNQPQHF. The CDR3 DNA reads TGTGCCACCAGCGGTAAGACAGGGTGGAATCAGCCCCAGCATTTT. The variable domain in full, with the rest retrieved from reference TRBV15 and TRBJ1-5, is DAMVIQNPRYQVTQFGKPVTLSCSQTLNHNVMYWYQQKSSQAPKLLFHYYDKDFNNEADTPDNFQSRRPNTSFCFLDIRSPGLGDTAMYLCATSGKTGWNQPQHFGDGTRLSIL.

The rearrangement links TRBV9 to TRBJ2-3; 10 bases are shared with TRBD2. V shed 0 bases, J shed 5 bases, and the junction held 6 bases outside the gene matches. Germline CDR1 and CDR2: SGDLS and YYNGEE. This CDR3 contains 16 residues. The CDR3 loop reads CASSVASGSWEDTQYF. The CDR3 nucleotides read TGTGCCAGCAGCGTAGCTAGCGGGAGTTGGGAAGATACGCAGTATTTT.

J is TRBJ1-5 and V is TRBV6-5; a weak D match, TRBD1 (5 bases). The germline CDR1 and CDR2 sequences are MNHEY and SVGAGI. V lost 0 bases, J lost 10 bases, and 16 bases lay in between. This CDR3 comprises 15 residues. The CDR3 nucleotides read TGTGCCAGCAGTTACTCTGACAGCCGAATCGCCCCCCAGCATTTT. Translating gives CASSYSDSRIAPQHF.

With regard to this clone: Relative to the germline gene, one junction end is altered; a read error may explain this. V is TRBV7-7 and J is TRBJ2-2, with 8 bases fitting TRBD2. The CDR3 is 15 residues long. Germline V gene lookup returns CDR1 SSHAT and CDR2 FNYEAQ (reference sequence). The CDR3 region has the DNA TGTGCTAGCAGCCCACTAGCGGCGAACACCGGGGAGCTGTTTTTT. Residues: CASSPLAANTGELFF.

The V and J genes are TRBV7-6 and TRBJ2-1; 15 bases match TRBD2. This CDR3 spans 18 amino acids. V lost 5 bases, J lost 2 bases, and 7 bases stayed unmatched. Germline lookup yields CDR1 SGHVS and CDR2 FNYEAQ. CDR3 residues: CASSPLRTSGRAYNEQFF. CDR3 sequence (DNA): TGTGCCAGCAGCCCCCTAAGGACTAGCGGGAGGGCCTACAATGAGCAGTTCTTC.

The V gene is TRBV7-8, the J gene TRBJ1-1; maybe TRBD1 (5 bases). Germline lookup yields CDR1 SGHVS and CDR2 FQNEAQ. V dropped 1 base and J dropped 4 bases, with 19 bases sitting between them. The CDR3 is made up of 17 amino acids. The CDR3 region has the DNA TGTGCCAGCAGCTTAGTGTGGGGCGGGGTGGGGGGCACTGAAGCTTTCTTT. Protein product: CASSLVWGGVGGTEAFF. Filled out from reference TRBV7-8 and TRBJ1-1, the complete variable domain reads GAGVSQSPRYKVAKRGQDVALRCDPISGHVSLFWYQQALGQGPEFLTYFQNEAQLDKSGLPSDRFFAERPEGSVSTLKIQRTQQEDSAVYLCASSLVWGGVGGTEAFFGQGTRLTVV.

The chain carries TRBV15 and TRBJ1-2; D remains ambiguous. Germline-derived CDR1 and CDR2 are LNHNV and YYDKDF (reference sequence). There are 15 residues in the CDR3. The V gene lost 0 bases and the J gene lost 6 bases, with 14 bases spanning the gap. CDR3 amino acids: CATSREGWGANGYTF. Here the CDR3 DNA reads TGTGCCACCAGCAGAGAGGGCTGGGGAGCCAATGGCTACACCTTC.

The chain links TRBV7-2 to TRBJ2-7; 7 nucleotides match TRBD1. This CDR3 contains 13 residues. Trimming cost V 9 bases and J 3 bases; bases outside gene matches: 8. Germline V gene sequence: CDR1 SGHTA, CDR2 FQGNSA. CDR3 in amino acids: CASREGGDYEQYF. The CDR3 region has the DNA TGTGCCAGTAGGGAAGGGGGCGACTACGAGCAGTACTTC.

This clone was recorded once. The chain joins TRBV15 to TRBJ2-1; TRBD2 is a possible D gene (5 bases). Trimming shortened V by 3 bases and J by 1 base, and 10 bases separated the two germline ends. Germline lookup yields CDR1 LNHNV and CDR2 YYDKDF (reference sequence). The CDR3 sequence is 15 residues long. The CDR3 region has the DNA TGTGCCACCAGCAGGGTGGGGAGTTCCTACAATGAGCAGTTCTTC. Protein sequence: CATSRVGSSYNEQFF. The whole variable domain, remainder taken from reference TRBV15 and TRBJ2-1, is DAMVIQNPRYQVTQFGKPVTLSCSQTLNHNVMYWYQQKSSQAPKLLFHYYDKDFNNEADTPDNFQSRRPNTSFCFLDIRSPGLGDTAMYLCATSRVGSSYNEQFFGPGTRLTVL.

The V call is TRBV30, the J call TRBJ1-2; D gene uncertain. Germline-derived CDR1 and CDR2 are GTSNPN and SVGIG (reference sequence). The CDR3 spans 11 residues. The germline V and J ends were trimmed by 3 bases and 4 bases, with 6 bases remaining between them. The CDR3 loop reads CAWRSGYGYTF. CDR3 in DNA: TGTGCCTGGAGATCGGGCTATGGCTACACCTTC.

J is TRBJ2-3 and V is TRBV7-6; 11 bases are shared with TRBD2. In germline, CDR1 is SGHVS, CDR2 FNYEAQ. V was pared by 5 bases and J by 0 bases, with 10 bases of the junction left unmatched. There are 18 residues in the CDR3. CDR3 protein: CASSTEILAGESTDTQYF. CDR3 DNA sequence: TGTGCCAGCAGCACAGAAATACTAGCGGGGGAAAGCACAGATACGCAGTATTTT.

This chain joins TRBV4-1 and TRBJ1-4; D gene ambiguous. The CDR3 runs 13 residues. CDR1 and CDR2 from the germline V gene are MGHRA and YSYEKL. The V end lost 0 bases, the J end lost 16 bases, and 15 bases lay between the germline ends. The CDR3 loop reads CASSQDQSLGRFF. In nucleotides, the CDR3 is TGCGCCAGCAGCCAAGATCAGAGTTTGGGGAGGTTTTTT.